This T cell receptor (beta chain) was captured by sequencing in a study of CD8 T cells in Susac syndrome. Across the whole study: Within the group of sequenced Susac syndrome patients, about 6 had active disease and eight were in remission.

With random hexamers, about 0.45 to 1 ug RNA was reverse transcribed. Amplification of TCR beta CDR3 used immunoSEQ multiplex PCR across 54 Vbeta and 13 Jbeta. TCRdb re-derived calls from the immunoSEQ multiplex PCR reads in MiXCR, one entry per CDR3 protein. The sample holds about 180,000 distinct CDR3 sequences, 94% seen once. This clonotype has a single count. The CDR3 is 13 residues long. CDR1 and CDR2 (germline): GTSNPN, SVGIG (reference sequence). Trimming took 8 bases from V and 2 from J, leaving 13 bases between them. CD8+ and CD4+ T cells from blood underwent TCR beta sequencing. TEMRA cells were FACS-enriched and CD8+ and CD4+ T cells negatively isolated.

The TCR was taken from a human donor with Susac syndrome. The J gene is TRBJ1-3, the V gene TRBV30; D gene uncertain. The specimen was CD4+ T cells from PBMCs. This CDR3 is CAAAQETGNTIYF. CDR3 DNA sequence: TGTGCCGCTGCCCAGGAGACTGGAAACACCATATATTTT.